These 10 T cell receptor beta chains share one sample of origin, sequenced in a study of T cell repertoires in cytomegalovirus infection (dated by TCRdb to about 2019). What this sample's treatment or condition label stands for: in vitro stimulation with specific CMV peptide epitopes to enrich CMV-specific T cells. These receptors lack a known antigen. For sequencing, an Illumina HiSeq 1500 was employed. The public reads were run again by TCRdb, first through fastp at Q25 and then through MiXCR, and only productive beta chains were kept. Identical CDR3 protein sequences are pooled into one entry, listed with their most common genes and DNA. Within this sample are about 830,000 distinct CDR3 sequences, with 32% of them counted one time only. Clones ranked in the top ten supply 9.5% to 15% of the sample. The sequencing here drew on cultured CD8+ T cells from PBMCs, taken from culture after CMV antigen stimulation. These receptors were taken from a human donor in good health (CMV status not recorded). Some clones in this sample may be carry-over from other donors' samples.

The genes are TRBV10-2 and TRBJ2-5; 8 positions match TRBD2. Germline V gene lookup returns CDR1 WSHSY and CDR2 SAAADI. The V gene end was trimmed by 3 bases and the J gene end by 0 bases; junction bases not matched to a gene: 9. This CDR3 spans 17 amino acids. DNA of the CDR3: TGCGCCAGCAGTGAATCAGAAGCGGGGGTCAACCAAGAGACCCAGTACTTC. It codes for CASSESEAGVNQETQYF.

The chain combines TRBV7-9 with TRBJ1-3; D call uncertain. The CDR3 sequence is 17 residues long. The germline gives CDR1 SEHNR, CDR2 FQNEAQ (reference sequence). The germline V and J ends were trimmed by 1 base and 0 bases, with 13 bases remaining between them. The CDR3 sequence: CASSLGHPAVSGNTIYF. The CDR3 coding sequence is TGTGCCAGCAGCTTAGGACACCCAGCAGTCTCTGGAAACACCATATATTTT.

This chain connects TRBV12-3 or TRBV12-4 to TRBJ2-3, with 7 bases that match TRBD2. The V and J ends lost 6 bases and 7 bases, in that order; junction bases with no gene match: 16. This CDR3 has 16 amino acids. The CDR3 region has the DNA TGTGCCAGCAGCGTGAGCCTCGCGGGGGAGACAAATACGCAGTATTTT. Protein product: CASSVSLAGETNTQYF.

The chain links TRBV7-2 to TRBJ2-2; 8 bases are a match to TRBD1. CDR1 is SGHTA and CDR2 is FQGNSA in the germline V gene. The CDR3 contains 17 residues. The V and J ends lost 0 bases and 5 bases, in that order; junction bases with no gene match: 8. Written as DNA, the CDR3 is TGTGCCAGCAGCTTAGCGCCGACAGGGGTTCTTACCGGGGAGCTGTTTTTT. Amino acid sequence: CASSLAPTGVLTGELFF.

In this sample, this clonotype turned up many times. This sequence joins TRBV7-8 and TRBJ1-5; 7 bases are shared with TRBD1. The V segment lost 0 bases and the J segment 2 bases; nucleotides outside the gene matches: 4. Germline assignment: CDR1 SGHVS and CDR2 FQNEAQ. The CDR3 covers 16 residues. The CDR3 nucleotides read TGTGCCAGCAGCTTAGCGAACCAGGGGGGCAATCAGCCCCAGCATTTT. Amino acid sequence: CASSLANQGGNQPQHF. The full variable domain, with the rest looked up from reference TRBV7-8 and TRBJ1-5, is GAGVSQSPRYKVAKRGQDVALRCDPISGHVSLFWYQQALGQGPEFLTYFQNEAQLDKSGLPSDRFFAERPEGSVSTLKIQRTQQEDSAVYLCASSLANQGGNQPQHFGDGTRLSIL.

Of note for this clonotype: A clone one base away is much larger, so this may be a read error. The chain links TRBV2 to TRBJ2-1, with D perhaps TRBD1 or TRBD2 (5 bases each). CDR3 length: 15 amino acids. Trimming took off 6 bases at V and 7 bases at J, with 19 bases between the two ends. CDR1 SNHLY and CDR2 FYNNEI come from the germline V gene. CDR3 amino acids: CASSPGAGCRNEQFF. The CDR3 nucleotides are TGTGCCAGCAGCCCCGGGGCAGGGTGCCGAAATGAGCAGTTCTTC.

The chain links TRBV15 to TRBJ2-2; 7 bases line up with TRBD2. The V segment lost 5 bases and the J segment 5 bases; nucleotides outside the gene matches: 14. The germline V gene encodes CDR1 LNHNV and CDR2 YYDKDF (reference sequence). The CDR3 is 17 residues long. CDR3 in amino acids: CATSFPRVGGGTGELFF. The CDR3 coding sequence is TGTGCCACCAGCTTCCCGAGAGTTGGCGGGGGTACCGGGGAGCTGTTTTTT.

This chain links TRBV7-9 with TRBJ2-7; the D call may be TRBD1 or TRBD2 (6 bases each). Between the trimmed V and J ends, which lost 4 bases and 2 bases, there was a span of 21 bases. This CDR3 region has 17 residues. Germline V gene lookup returns CDR1 SEHNR and CDR2 FQNEAQ (reference sequence). CDR3 sequence: CASSSRQVGGNPYEQYF. The CDR3 region has the DNA TGTGCCAGCAGCTCGCGACAGGTGGGGGGCAATCCCTACGAGCAGTACTTC. The variable domain in full, completed from reference TRBV7-9 and TRBJ2-7, reads DTGVSQNPRHKITKRGQNVTFRCDPISEHNRLYWYRQTLGQGPEFLTYFQNEAQLEKSRLLSDRFSAERPKGSFSTLEIQRTEQGDSAMYLCASSSRQVGGNPYEQYFGPGTRLTVT.

The chain employs TRBV19 and TRBJ2-1; D not resolved. The V end was cut by 0 bases, the J end by 4 bases, with 16 bases between. The CDR3 totals 17 residues. Germline loops: CDR1 LNHDA, CDR2 SQIVND (reference sequence). CDR3 loop: CASSIDLGYRMYNEQFF. Here the CDR3 DNA reads TGTGCCAGTAGTATAGATCTCGGCTATCGGATGTACAATGAGCAGTTCTTC.

This clonotype occurred many times. The rearrangement uses TRBV7-6 and TRBJ2-2; 8 bases fit TRBD1. CDR3 length: 14 residues. Germline V gene data show CDR1 as SGHVS and CDR2 as FNYEAQ. V shed 5 bases, J shed 5 bases, and the junction held 4 bases outside the gene matches. CDR3 bases: TGTGCCAGCAGCACCCGACAGGGGACCGGGGAGCTGTTTTTT. It is translated as CASSTRQGTGELFF.